These T cell receptor beta chains were read from a single sample in a study of blood T cell repertoires in COVID-19. Only in-frame clones appear in the TCRdb table, and some are missing; sequencing was by immunoSEQ multiplex PCR. Of about 61,000 clones in the sample, over 75% were seen once. Sample: peripheral blood. These receptor sequences come from a human donor in a cohort sampled during active COVID-19. Each CDR3 is given with its conserved first and last residue. The D gene is left open where the match is weak. Not all rows give a size; the values are once, few, many and, for expanded clones, a class.

D	J	size	V	DNA	CDR3
.	TRBJ2-1	.	TRBV28	TGTGCCACCAGAAGTCCAGGAACGTCTGGTGAGCAGTTCTTC	CATRSPGTSGEQFF
.	TRBJ1-1	.	TRBV6-6	TGTGCCAGCAGTTACTCGCAGGGGTACGTAGGAGCTTTCTTT	CASSYSQGYVGAFF
TRBD2	TRBJ2-2	.	TRBV7-2	TGTGCCAGCAGCTGGACTAGCGGGGGGGCCGGGGAGCTGTTTTTT	CASSWTSGGAGELFF
TRBD1	TRBJ2-7	.	TRBV19	TGTGCCAGCACCTCGGGGCAGGGGGTCTACGAGCAGTACTTC	CASTSGQGVYEQYF
.	TRBJ2-3	.	TRBV30	TGTGCCTTCCAGGGGAGGGATTGGGGCACAGATACGCAGTATTTT	CAFQGRDWGTDTQYF
.	TRBJ2-7	.	TRBV4-3	TGCGCCAGCAGCCAAGATATGAGCTACGAGCAGTACTTC	CASSQDMSYEQYF
.	TRBJ1-1	.	TRBV28	TGTGCCAGTAGATTTCGGAGGACAGCGAGGGCGACTGAAGCTTTCTTT	CASRFRRTARATEAFF
.	TRBJ2-7	.	TRBV7-9	TGTGCCAGCAGCCCCCAGGTTGGGGCACAAACCTCCTACGAGCAGTACTTC	CASSPQVGAQTSYEQYF
TRBD1	TRBJ1-5	once	TRBV13	TGTGCCAGCAGCCAGGGACAGGGTAATCAGCCCCAGCATTTT	CASSQGQGNQPQHF
TRBD1	TRBJ2-7	.	TRBV29-1	TGCAGCGTCTCCGACCGGGACAGGGGGACCTACGAGCAGTACTTC	CSVSDRDRGTYEQYF
TRBD1	TRBJ2-7	.	TRBV7-9	TGTGCCAGCAGCTTAGAGGACAGGGGCGAATACGAGCAGTACTTC	CASSLEDRGEYEQYF
.	TRBJ1-5	.	TRBV7-2	TGTGCCAGCAGCCCGCTTAGTAGCAATCAGCCCCAGCATTTT	CASSPLSSNQPQHF
TRBD1	TRBJ2-2	.	TRBV24-1	TGTGCCACCAGTGACCCCGAGGGGGCGAGGACCGGGGAGCTGTTTTTT	CATSDPEGARTGELFF
.	TRBJ2-5	.	TRBV7-2	TGTGCCAGCAGCTTCGCGGCTCCCCAAGAGACCCAGTACTTC	CASSFAAPQETQYF
TRBD1	TRBJ1-6	.	TRBV4-3	TGCGCCAGCAGCGACCGGACAGGGTCCTATAATTCACCCCTCCACTTT	CASSDRTGSYNSPLHF
TRBD1	TRBJ1-3	.	TRBV7-9	TGTGCCAGCAGCTTCTGGACAGGGGGGTCTTTCGGAAACACCATATATTTT	CASSFWTGGSFGNTIYF
TRBD1	TRBJ1-1	.	TRBV19	TGTGCCAGTAGTACCCACAGGGGAGAGGGGGACACTGAAGCTTTCTTT	CASSTHRGEGDTEAFF
.	TRBJ1-6	once	TRBV5-6	TGTGCCAGCAGCTTGGGTAAGGGGTTTTATTCACCCCTCCACTTT	CASSLGKGFYSPLHF
TRBD2	TRBJ2-3	.	TRBV6-6	TGTGCCAGCAGTCGGGACTTCAGCGGGGGGGCGGCAGATACGCAGTATTTT	CASSRDFSGGAADTQYF
.	TRBJ1-1	.	TRBV27	TGTGCCAGCAGTTTATCGTCAGGCATCACTGAAGCTTTCTTT	CASSLSSGITEAFF
TRBD2	TRBJ2-1	.	TRBV27	TGTGCCAGCAGTGGACTAGCGGACTTGATTGTTGGCAATGAGCAGTTCTTC	CASSGLADLIVGNEQFF
TRBD1	TRBJ1-3	once	TRBV28	TGTGCCAGCAGTTGGCCGAAAGGACAGGAGTTCTCTGGAAACACCATATATTTT	CASSWPKGQEFSGNTIYF
.	TRBJ2-1	.	TRBV5-5	TGTGCCAGCAGCTCTGGAGAAAGCTCCTACAATGAGCAGTTCTTC	CASSSGESSYNEQFF
.	TRBJ1-1	.	TRBV6-5	TGTGCCAGCAGTTACGCTGGTTGGCCTGAAGCTTTCTTT	CASSYAGWPEAFF
.	TRBJ2-7	once	TRBV5-5	TGTGCCAGCAGCTTGGCGACTGTTAGCTCCTACGAGCAGTACTTC	CASSLATVSSYEQYF
.	TRBJ2-5	.	TRBV11-2	TGTGCCAGCAGCTTAGGCCCTAGCGGAAGGGGGCAAGAGACCCAGTACTTC	CASSLGPSGRGQETQYF
TRBD2	TRBJ2-7	.	TRBV5-4	TGTGCCAGCAGCCAAGCTAGCGGGAGGGCCTACGAGCAGTACTTC	CASSQASGRAYEQYF
.	TRBJ1-3	.	TRBV2	TGTGCCAGCAGTGTCGCGCTGCCTTCCGGAAACACCATATATTTT	CASSVALPSGNTIYF
.	TRBJ2-7	.	TRBV6-1	TGTGCCAGCAGTGAAATCGGAGGAATGAACTACGAGCAGTACTTC	CASSEIGGMNYEQYF
TRBD1	TRBJ2-1	.	TRBV28	TGTGCCAGCCTAAAGCCGGGACAGGGTTCCAATGAGCAGTTCTTC	CASLKPGQGSNEQFF
.	TRBJ1-4	.	TRBV28	TGTGCCAGCAGTTTTCGCAGGGGCAGAGAAAAACTGTTTTTT	CASSFRRGREKLFF
.	TRBJ2-5	.	TRBV13	TGTGCCAGCAGCTACCGGGAACCGCAAGAGACCCAGTACTTC	CASSYREPQETQYF
.	TRBJ2-2	.	TRBV7-9	TGTGCCAGCAGCCCCAGGTCCGGGGAGCTGTTTTTT	CASSPRSGELFF
TRBD2	TRBJ2-3	.	TRBV6-5	TGTGCCAGCAAAATAAGCGGGGGGGCAGCAGATACGCAGTATTTT	CASKISGGAADTQYF
.	TRBJ1-1	.	TRBV9	TGTGCCAGCACGACAGTCAGAGACACTGAAGCTTTCTTT	CASTTVRDTEAFF
TRBD2	TRBJ2-3	.	TRBV7-2	TGTGCCAGCAGCTTAGGGACTAGCGGGGGGGCTACGCAGTATTTT	CASSLGTSGGATQYF
TRBD1	TRBJ1-1	.	TRBV19	TGTGCCAGTAGGGACTGGGGACAGGGGGGCGAAGCTTTCTTT	CASRDWGQGGEAFF
.	TRBJ1-3	.	TRBV3-1/TRBV3-2	TGTGCCAGCAGCCACCGCGGGGCTGGAAACACCATATATTTT	CASSHRGAGNTIYF
TRBD2	TRBJ2-1	.	TRBV14	TGTGCCAGCAGCCAAACTAGCGAGTACAATGAGCAGTTCTTC	CASSQTSEYNEQFF
.	TRBJ2-5	.	TRBV5-4	TGTGCCAGCAGCCCGGGATGGGGGGAAGAGACCCAGTACTTC	CASSPGWGEETQYF
TRBD1	TRBJ1-1	.	TRBV5-8	TGTGCCAGCAGCTTACGGAAGGGGGCCGTCGCACAAGCTTTCTTT	CASSLRKGAVAQAFF